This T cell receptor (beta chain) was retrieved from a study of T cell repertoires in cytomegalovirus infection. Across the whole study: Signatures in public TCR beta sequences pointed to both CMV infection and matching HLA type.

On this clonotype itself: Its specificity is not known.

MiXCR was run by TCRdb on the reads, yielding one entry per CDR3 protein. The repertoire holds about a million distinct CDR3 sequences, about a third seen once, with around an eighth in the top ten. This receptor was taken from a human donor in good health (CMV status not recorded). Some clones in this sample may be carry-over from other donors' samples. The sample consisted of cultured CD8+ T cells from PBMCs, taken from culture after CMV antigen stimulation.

The chain's CDR3 is CSARVDYGYTF. CDR3 DNA: TGCAGTGCTAGAGTTGACTATGGCTACACCTTC. This sequence joins TRBV20-1 and TRBJ1-2; D not certain. The germline V gene has CDR1 DFQATT and CDR2 SNEGSKA (reference sequence). Trimming removed 1 base from V and 3 bases from J, with 3 bases in between. The CDR3 loop spans 11 amino acids.